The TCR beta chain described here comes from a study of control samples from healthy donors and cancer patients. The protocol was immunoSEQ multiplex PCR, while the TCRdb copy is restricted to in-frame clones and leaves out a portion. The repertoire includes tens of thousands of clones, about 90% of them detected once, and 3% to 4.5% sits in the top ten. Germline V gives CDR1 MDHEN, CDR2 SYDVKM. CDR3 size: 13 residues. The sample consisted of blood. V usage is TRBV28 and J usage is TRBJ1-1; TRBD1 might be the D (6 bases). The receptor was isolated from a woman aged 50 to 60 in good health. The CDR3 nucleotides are TGTGTTGCGGACAGTCCGATGAACACTGAAGCTTTCTTT. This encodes CVADSPMNTEAFF.